The next 21 T cell receptor beta chains were all read from a single sample in a study of blood T cell repertoires in COVID-19. Method: immunoSEQ multiplex PCR; TCRdb's copy keeps in-frame clones and lacks some. In the table there are about 210,000 clones, more than 80% of which are singletons. What was sequenced was PBMCs or T cells enriched from blood (not recorded which). These receptors came from a man aged 40-55 years who had recovered from COVID-19.

The chain employs TRBV5-1 and TRBJ2-5; a possible D gene is TRBD1 (7 bases). The CDR3 loop spans 15 amino acids. Germline V CDR1 and CDR2: SGHRS, YFSETQ. V lost 5 bases to trimming and J lost 5 bases, with 19 bases between them. CDR3 protein: CASSRQGGREETQYF. The CDR3 region has the DNA TGCGCCAGCAGTCGACAGGGAGGTAGAGAGGAGACCCAGTACTTC.

The chain links TRBV14 to TRBJ2-2; the D gene is possibly TRBD1 (6 bases). Germline-derived CDR1 and CDR2 are SGHDN and FVKESK. V was trimmed by 5 bases and J by 3 bases, leaving 13 bases between them. The CDR3 consists of 15 residues. As DNA, the CDR3 is TGTGCCAGCAGCTTCCAACAGGGCTACACCGGGGAGCTGTTTTTT. It codes for CASSFQQGYTGELFF.

The CDR3 region is CASSSQGDGFYGYTF. The CDR3 nucleotides read TGTGCCAGCAGCTCCCAGGGTGATGGTTTCTATGGCTACACCTTC. The rearrangement uses TRBV7-9 and TRBJ1-2; D is perhaps TRBD1 (5 bases). The germline V gene encodes CDR1 SEHNR and CDR2 FQNEAQ (reference sequence). The CDR3 extends over 15 amino acids. The ends were cut back, 4 bases at V and 4 bases at J, with 16 bases in the middle.

This chain uses TRBV6-5 with TRBJ2-5, with D perhaps TRBD1 (6 bases). This CDR3 contains 15 residues. V lost 0 bases, J lost 2 bases, and 10 bases lay in between. CDR1 and CDR2 (germline): MNHEY, SVGAGI. Written as DNA, the CDR3 is TGTGCCAGCAGTTACTCTGGGGGCATGCAAGAGACCCAGTACTTC. Protein product: CASSYSGGMQETQYF.

The chain combines TRBV5-5 with TRBJ1-1; D is uncertain. The germline V gene encodes CDR1 SGHKS and CDR2 YYEKEE (reference sequence). CDR3 size: 12 residues. The ends were cut back, 2 bases at V and 7 bases at J, with 9 bases in the middle. As DNA, the CDR3 is TGTGCCAGCAGCTTTTCCGGGGTTGAAGCTTTCTTT. This codes for CASSFSGVEAFF.

The gene calls are TRBV30 and TRBJ2-7; 7 nucleotides align to TRBD1. The V segment lost 8 bases and the J segment 2 bases; nucleotides outside the gene matches: 12. Per germline, CDR1 GTSNPN and CDR2 SVGIG (reference sequence). The CDR3 sequence is 14 residues long. CDR3 DNA sequence: TGTGCCCAGATAGGGGGCCAGATCGCCTACGAGCAGTACTTC. It specifies CAQIGGQIAYEQYF.

This chain uses TRBV7-6 with TRBJ2-5, with 8 bases lining up with TRBD2. Germline lookup yields CDR1 SGHVS and CDR2 FNYEAQ. V dropped 3 bases and J dropped 5; count of bases not matched to a gene: 5. The length of the CDR3 is 14 residues. The CDR3 region is CASSFGAGGETQYF. The CDR3 region has the DNA TGTGCCAGCAGCTTCGGGGCGGGGGGCGAGACCCAGTACTTC.

The rearrangement uses TRBV19 and TRBJ1-5; D is undetermined. V gave up 4 bases and J gave up 3 bases, with 25 bases separating them. CDR3 length: 19 amino acids. Germline V CDR1 and CDR2: LNHDA, SQIVND (reference sequence). The CDR3 coding sequence is TGTGCCAGTAGTAGCAGATGGCCACGGGGAGAGGCCCTCAATCAGCCCCAGCATTTT. Translated: CASSSRWPRGEALNQPQHF.

V usage is TRBV18 and J usage is TRBJ1-1; 7 bases map to TRBD1. The CDR3 sequence is 15 residues long. CDR1 and CDR2 from the germline V gene are KGHSH and LQKENI. V gave up 3 bases and J gave up 0 bases; unmatched junction bases: 4. The CDR3, as DNA: TGTGCCAGCTCACCCAAGGGACAGTTGAACACTGAAGCTTTCTTT. Amino acid sequence: CASSPKGQLNTEAFF.

This rearrangement joins TRBV5-1 to TRBJ2-3; 9 bases are a match to TRBD2. Trimming took 0 bases from V and 6 from J; bases not matched to a gene: 8. The CDR3 sequence is 16 residues long. Germline V gene data show CDR1 as SGHRS and CDR2 as YFSETQ. CDR3 nucleotides: TGCGCCAGCAGCTTGGGACTAGCGGACATAATGGATACGCAGTATTTT. Translating it yields CASSLGLADIMDTQYF.

The chain links TRBV3-1 (or the pseudogene TRBV3-2) to TRBJ2-3; D possibly corresponds to TRBD1 (6 bases). The germline V gene encodes CDR1 LGHDT and CDR2 YNNKEL (reference sequence). There are 15 residues in the CDR3. V lost 4 bases to trimming and J lost 0 bases, with 11 bases between them. The CDR3 sequence: CASSPGARSTDTQYF. CDR3 bases: TGTGCCAGCAGCCCAGGGGCCAGGAGCACAGATACGCAGTATTTT.

The chain is built from TRBV25-1 and TRBJ1-2; no definite D call. The V and J ends lost 6 bases and 8 bases respectively, with 13 bases between them. Germline assignment: CDR1 MGHDK and CDR2 SYGVNS. This CDR3 spans 12 amino acids. The CDR3 DNA is TGTGCCAGCAGAGAGCCCTTACTAGGCTACACCTTC. This encodes CASREPLLGYTF.

V is TRBV6-1 and J is TRBJ2-7; D gene ambiguous. The CDR3 sequence is 13 residues long. Germline assignment: CDR1 MNHNS and CDR2 SASEGT. Deletions cut 2 bases from V and 3 bases from J, with 8 bases between. CDR3 in DNA: TGTGCCAGCAGTGAAAGCGCACTCTACGAGCAGTACTTC. This gives the protein CASSESALYEQYF.

This sequence joins TRBV2 and TRBJ2-3, with TRBD2 identical over 9 bases. V shed 7 bases and J 2 bases; nucleotides not matched to a gene: 4. The germline CDR1 and CDR2 sequences are SNHLY and FYNNEI. The CDR3 loop spans 14 amino acids. This chain's CDR3 is CASKAGGITDTQYF. The CDR3 coding sequence is TGTGCCAGCAAGGCGGGGGGGATCACAGATACGCAGTATTTT.

This chain joins TRBV3-1 (or the pseudogene TRBV3-2) and TRBJ1-5; 9 nucleotides match TRBD1. CDR3 length: 16 residues. Germline V lookup: CDR1 LGHDT, CDR2 YNNKEL (reference sequence). Trimming at V came to 4 bases and at J to 2 bases, leaving 6 bases not matched to a gene. Written as DNA, the CDR3 is TGTGCCAGCAGCCGGACCACAGGGGGCCGCAATCAGCCCCAGCATTTT. Translating gives CASSRTTGGRNQPQHF.

The gene calls are TRBV4-1 and TRBJ1-5, with TRBD1 identical over 7 bases. Germline loops: CDR1 MGHRA, CDR2 YSYEKL. J was trimmed by 1 base and V by 2 bases; bases with no gene match: 5. CDR3 length equals 16 residues. The CDR3 loop reads CASSQSGQWSNQPQHF. DNA for the CDR3: TGCGCCAGCAGCCAATCGGGACAGTGGAGCAATCAGCCCCAGCATTTT.

The chain couples TRBV7-6 to TRBJ2-2, with 7 nucleotides matching TRBD1. The CDR3 extends over 16 amino acids. The ends lost 5 bases at V and 1 base at J; junction bases unmatched: 7. Germline loops: CDR1 SGHVS, CDR2 FNYEAQ. The CDR3 sequence: CASSQRTGENTGELFF. In DNA form, the CDR3 reads TGTGCCAGCAGCCAAAGGACAGGAGAGAACACCGGGGAGCTGTTTTTT. Together with reference TRBV7-6 and TRBJ2-2, the CDR3 gives the full variable domain: GAGVSQSPRYKVTKRGQDVALRCDPISGHVSLYWYRQALGQGPEFLTYFNYEAQQDKSGLPNDRFSAERPEGSISTLTIQRTEQRDSAMYRCASSQRTGENTGELFFGEGSRLTVL.

V is TRBV7-6 and J is TRBJ1-5; weak D call: TRBD1 (5 bases). Per germline, CDR1 SGHVS and CDR2 FNYEAQ. Trimming removed 4 bases from V and 2 bases from J, with 12 bases in between. CDR3 length equals 15 residues. CDR3 sequence reads: CASSSEGAGNQPQHF. CDR3 DNA: TGTGCCAGCAGCTCAGAAGGGGCAGGCAATCAGCCCCAGCATTTT.

The chain combines TRBV19 with TRBJ2-3; no firm D call. There are 14 residues in the CDR3. Per the germline V gene, CDR1 is LNHDA and CDR2 is SQIVND (reference sequence). V lost 4 bases and J lost 2, with 10 bases in between. This chain's CDR3 is CASSRAGYTDTQYF. DNA of the CDR3: TGTGCCAGTAGTAGGGCTGGGTACACAGATACGCAGTATTTT.

The CDR3 coding sequence is TGCGCCAGCAGCTTGGATGGCAGGGATGGGCGGTACGAGCAGTACTTC. Translation gives CASSLDGRDGRYEQYF. The V call is TRBV5-1, the J call TRBJ2-7; D possibly corresponds to TRBD1 (5 bases). Germline CDR1 is SGHRS and CDR2 is YFSETQ. The CDR3 contains 16 residues. The V end was cut by 0 bases, the J end by 4 bases, with 17 bases between.

The chain is built from TRBV6-5 and TRBJ2-7; 7 bases are shared with TRBD2. Trimming cost V 5 bases and J 1 base; bases outside gene matches: 8. The CDR3 runs to 15 residues. Germline CDR1 and CDR2: MNHEY and SVGAGI. The CDR3 sequence is CASSTAGLRSYEQYF. Here the CDR3 DNA reads TGTGCCAGCAGTACAGCGGGATTAAGGTCCTACGAGCAGTACTTC.